This T cell receptor beta chain was sequenced during a study of T cell responses to AZD1222 COVID-19 vaccine (dated by TCRdb to about 2021). Regarding the complete study: A total of over 230 trial participants underwent TCR sequencing, of whom about 200 had received two doses of AZD1222 and 26 had received two doses of the MenACWY control vaccine. Trial participants were enrolled by age into subgroups of 18-55, 56-69 and 70-plus years, and 148, 28 and 57 TCR-sequenced participants, respectively, were included in these subgroups.

The sample's time point label, in plain terms: about 28 days (+/-7) after the second vaccine dose. AZD1222 recipients whose second dose came at about 4 weeks and those whose second dose came at about 12 weeks were combined into one group, since spike-specific TCR depth and breadth did not differ between the two schedules. Vaccinee samples came from UK trials COV001 and COV002, including a single-blind randomized controlled phase 2/3 trial of AZD1222 (ChAdOx1 nCoV-19) in healthy adults. For TCRbeta chain sequencing, PBMC samples were collected from trial participants at day 0 and at day 28 after the second dose. Trimming takes 1 base off V and 3 bases off J; junction bases not matched to a gene: 11. From a lookup of the germline V gene, CDR1 and CDR2 are KGHSH and LQKENI. Spanning cysteine to phenylalanine, the CDR3 consists of 18 amino acids. Of all the DNA, just the CDR3 is kept, 54 bases in frame from base 1.

Turning to this clone: Its cognate antigen has yet to be identified. Per-base qualities were not stored, and no clone one base away is much larger.

The CDR3 regions of human TCRbeta chains were analyzed by immunosequencing. The authors' pipeline ran thus. TCRs in the repertoires were matched against a reference library of SARS-CoV-2-specific TCRs that had been generated with the MIRA antigen-specificity platform. Breadth meant the fraction of unique TCRs that were SARS-CoV-2-associated, whereas depth meant the fraction of total T cells that were SARS-CoV-2-associated. Each spike-specific TCR was assigned to its reactive spike region and to a CD4 or CD8 class using the MIRA data. Log10-transformed breadth and depth values were compared by one-way ANOVA with Sidak's multiple comparisons tests. TCRdb mirrors the immuneACCESS table, restricted to in-frame sequences. Some clones are absent from its copies; in checked studies, under half trace to an unresolved V gene, and the reason for the others is unknown. V, J and clone size are those of that table, while D and trimming were read from the DNA. This sample gives tens of thousands of clones in total; under 90% of them show up just once. The ten top clones hold over 12% of the sample.

General findings and caveats noted by the study authors: Epitopes outside the regions mutated in the B.1.351 and B.1.1.7 variants were reportedly recognized by nearly half of the unique spike-specific TCRs. In the small 56-69-year group, the increase in depth fell short of significance, most likely because of low power. A significant rise in spike-specific TCR breadth and depth was observed after two AZD1222 doses relative to day 0 and relative to MenACWY recipients. No day 14 peak-response samples were available, so repertoires were characterized only after the peak T cell response. Conclusions about previously exposed vaccinees were limited because only five to seven AZD1222 recipients were SARS-CoV-2 seropositive at baseline. Vaccine-associated CD4 TCRs spanned the whole spike protein, with dominant responses in regions 160-218 and 743-854. Participants were mostly white British and included more females than males, and it was suggested by the authors that clonal diversity may have been underestimated.

The sequence is built from TRBV18 and TRBJ1-5; TRBD1 lines up with 8 middle nucleotides. The specimen was peripheral blood, collected 28 days after the second AZD1222 dose. This receptor was obtained from an adult who received the AZD1222 COVID-19 vaccine. This receptor carries the CDR3 CASSPLGPQGGVNQPQHF. The sequenced DNA is TGTGCCAGCTCACCACTAGGCCCACAGGGGGGGGTCAATCAGCCCCAGCATTTT.